In this sample, the clone carrying this T cell receptor beta chain turned up a few times. The antigen remains undetermined. The libraries were made with immunoSEQ version 4 in survey mode. Each sample used up to about 1 ug genomic DNA diluted to around 10 ng/uL. Sequencing was performed with immunoSEQ multiplex PCR; in TCRdb, only in-frame clones are kept and a portion is missing. The sample records about 45,000 clones, about 87% being singletons. The record originates from a study of persistence of HIV-infected CD4 T cells. About the study: Blood samples, up to about 180 mL, came from multiple time points, except two leukapheresis donors sampled once.

CDR3 length: 16 residues. The V gene lost 5 bases and the J gene lost 4 bases, with 19 bases spanning the gap. CDR1 is KGHDR and CDR2 is SFDVKD in the germline V gene. Cells were stimulated nonspecifically with anti-CD3/anti-CD28 magnetic beads. Sorting selected CD4+ T cells upregulating both CD40 ligand and CD69. Suppressive ART was started during chronic HIV-1 infection in these adults. Notes on the study in general: Proviral oligoclonality tracked with TCR oligoclonality within the same sorted cells.

This receptor was obtained from an adult woman with HIV who was CMV-seropositive. Sequenced here: CD4+ T cells sorted from PBMCs after approximately 19-hour stimulation, sampled from a patient who received antiretroviral therapy. The chain uses TRBV24-1 and TRBJ1-2; a weak D match, TRBD1 (5 bases). CDR3 residues: CATSVLRTGGGYGYTF. CDR3 DNA sequence: TGTGCCACCAGTGTTCTCCGGACGGGCGGGGGCTATGGCTACACCTTC.